A single sample is the source of the 9 T cell receptor beta chains below, sequenced in a study of shared clonotypes between healthy human individuals. Repertoires were generated with immunoSEQ multiplex PCR, while TCRdb's copy carries only in-frame clones and drops some. The sample has hundreds of thousands of clones, almost 97% seen once. The sequenced material came from naive CD4+ T cells sorted from blood. Subset of the sample: CD45RA+ positively selected. These receptors were collected from a woman aged 30 to 39 in good health.

The rearrangement uses TRBV28 and TRBJ2-7, with TRBD2 identical over 8 bases. Germline values: CDR1 MDHEN, CDR2 SYDVKM. The CDR3 consists of 16 residues. With V trimmed by 5 bases and J by 0 bases, 9 bases remained unmatched. CDR3 sequence: CASSGAQLADSYEQYF. CDR3 bases: TGTGCCAGCAGTGGGGCCCAACTAGCGGACTCCTACGAGCAGTACTTC.

This chain links TRBV4-1 with TRBJ1-1, with D perhaps matching TRBD1 (5 bases). V gave up 6 bases and J gave up 3 bases, with 17 bases separating them. Germline V lookup: CDR1 MGHRA, CDR2 YSYEKL. This CDR3 contains 15 residues. CDR3 nucleotide sequence: TGCGCCAGCAGTAGGCGGGAAGGGGTTGACACTGAAGCTTTCTTT. Translated: CASSRREGVDTEAFF.

This clone was seen only once. This chain uses TRBV11-2 with TRBJ2-7; D unresolved. The CDR3 runs 14 residues. V dropped 7 bases and J dropped 3 bases, with 16 bases sitting between them. The germline CDR1 and CDR2 sequences are SGHAT and FQNNGV. CDR3: CASTLGGLNYEQYF. For the CDR3, the DNA is TGTGCCAGCACACTTGGTGGATTAAACTACGAGCAGTACTTC. The full variable domain, in which reference TRBV11-2 and TRBJ2-7 provide the parts outside the CDR3, is EAGVAQSPRYKIIEKRQSVAFWCNPISGHATLYWYQQILGQGPKLLIQFQNNGVVDDSQLPKDRFSAERLKGVDSTLKIQPAKLEDSAVYLCASTLGGLNYEQYFGPGTRLTVT.

The count of this clone is one. The V and J genes are TRBV7-5 and TRBJ1-1. TRBV7-5 is listed as a pseudogene. This CDR3 comprises 13 residues. This CDR3 is CASSVLRGATAFF. The CDR3 DNA sequence: TGTGCCAGCAGCGTACTTCGGGGGGCGACGGCTTTCTTT.

The J gene is TRBJ1-5, the V gene TRBV11-3; 7 nucleotides align to TRBD1. CDR3 length: 16 residues. Germline CDR1 is SGHNT and CDR2 is YENEEA. The junction had 4 bases not matched to a gene; V was cut back by 2 bases and J by 0 bases. The CDR3: CASSLTGDNSNQPQHF. CDR3 in DNA: TGTGCCAGCAGCTTAACAGGGGACAATAGCAATCAGCCCCAGCATTTT.

The V gene is TRBV6-1, the J gene TRBJ2-5; D is undetermined. V was cut by 0 bases and J by 5 bases, with 4 bases left in between. The CDR3 has 12 residues. Germline loops: CDR1 MNHNS, CDR2 SASEGT. The CDR3 DNA is TGTGCCAGCAGTGAAGCTTGGGAGACCCAGTACTTC. Protein: CASSEAWETQYF.

This chain joins TRBV30 and TRBJ1-4; 9 bases fit TRBD1. Germline CDR1 is GTSNPN and CDR2 is SVGIG (reference sequence). The CDR3 is 13 residues long. The trim removed 3 bases at V and 6 bases at J, leaving 2 bases unmatched. CDR3 in DNA: TGTGCCTGGAGGGACAGGGGATATGAAAAACTGTTTTTT. Translated: CAWRDRGYEKLFF.

This chain joins TRBV18 and TRBJ2-7; 9 nucleotides line up with TRBD2. The CDR3 length is 15 residues. The junction had 5 bases not matched to a gene; V was cut back by 2 bases and J by 3 bases. The germline CDR1 and CDR2 sequences are KGHSH and LQKENI. The CDR3 here is CASSPAETSGYEQYF. CDR3 DNA: TGTGCCAGCTCACCAGCTGAGACTAGCGGCTACGAGCAGTACTTC.

This clone was detected only once. This chain joins TRBV4-2 and TRBJ2-2; TRBD2 agrees at 11 bases. The trim removed 0 bases at V and 6 bases at J, leaving 12 bases unmatched. Germline lookup yields CDR1 LGHNA and CDR2 YNFKEQ. CDR3 length equals 19 residues. The CDR3 DNA reads TGTGCCAGCAGCCAAGAGACGGTAGCGGGAGGGCTTCCGCCCGGGGAGCTGTTTTTT. It is translated as CASSQETVAGGLPPGELFF.